A single TCR beta chain is shown here with its context. The antigen is undetermined. The data are from a study of cytomegalovirus exposure and HLA in healthy donors. Use of 60 Vbeta and 13 Jbeta primers characterized the PCR. The data were produced by immunoSEQ multiplex PCR, yet TCRdb's version contains in-frame clones alone and is incomplete. The sample gives 90,000 to 150,000 clones, less than 85% of which show up once; 15% to 20% is in the top ten. Broader study findings: There were reportedly fewer N-insertions in an Asian-associated ancestry cluster than the approximately 630-donor mean, in a later analysis. There were around 160 TCR beta chains listed as cytomegalovirus-associated. A later analysis linked a missense variant in DCLRE1C to the trimming of TCR beta V and J genes. Among TCR beta chains of equal frequency, HLA-associated ones were more clonally expanded in a later analysis.

In germline, CDR1 is SNHLY, CDR2 FYNNEI. Trimming removed 6 bases from V and 2 bases from J; junction bases left unmatched: 7. The CDR3 has 15 residues. The clonotype comes from a middle-aged man in good health and CMV-seropositive. The chain couples TRBV2 to TRBJ2-3, with 8 bases aligning to TRBD2. The sequenced sample was PBMCs. In DNA, the CDR3 is TGTGCCAGCAGCCGGAGCGGGGGATACACAGATACGCAGTATTTT. Translated, it gives CASSRSGGYTDTQYF.